Shown below are 25 T cell receptor beta chains from a single sample sequenced in a study of OX40 agonist ivuxolimab in advanced cancers. Repertoires were generated with immunoSEQ multiplex PCR, while TCRdb's copy carries only in-frame clones and drops some. This sample yields approximately 49,000 clones, of which about 86% are seen a single time; approximately 1.6% belongs to the top ten. Material: CD4+ or CD8+ T cells sorted from blood, obtained in a trial of the OX40 agonist ivuxolimab. Source of these receptors: an adult with an advanced solid tumor such as melanoma, head and neck, liver or kidney cancer.

This clone was found once. The chain joins TRBV7-9 to TRBJ2-2; no firm D call. Germline V gene data show CDR1 as SEHNR and CDR2 as FQNEAQ (reference sequence). The CDR3 totals 15 residues. With 4 bases removed from V and 0 bases from J, the gap between germline ends came to 9 bases. CDR3 sequence: CASSSTEPNTGELFF. In DNA, the CDR3 is TGTGCCAGCAGCTCTACAGAGCCGAACACCGGGGAGCTGTTTTTT.

This chain joins TRBV6-1 and TRBJ2-7, with D hard to call. There are 15 residues in the CDR3. V lost 1 base and J lost 3, with 13 bases in between. Looked up from germline, CDR1 is MNHNS and CDR2 is SASEGT. This CDR3 reads CASSEVMDGFYEQYF. The CDR3 DNA reads TGTGCCAGCAGTGAAGTGATGGACGGGTTCTACGAGCAGTACTTC.

This clone is a singleton in its sample. The chain joins TRBV5-6 to TRBJ2-7; D possibly matches TRBD1 or TRBD2 (5 bases each). V lost 4 bases to trimming and J lost 2 bases, with 16 bases between them. The V gene's germline CDR1 is SGHDT and CDR2 YYEEEE. The CDR3 length is 15 residues. The CDR3 sequence: CASSPRDPFPYEQYF. CDR3 DNA sequence: TGTGCCAGCAGCCCCCGGGACCCTTTTCCCTACGAGCAGTACTTC.

Written as DNA, the CDR3 is TGTGCCATCAGTGAGAAGGTGGGCAGGGCCGACGAGCAGTACTTC. Translating it yields CAISEKVGRADEQYF. The gene calls are TRBV10-3 and TRBJ2-7; weak D call: TRBD1 (5 bases). V was clipped by 2 bases and J by 5 bases, with 16 bases between them. CDR3 length: 15 amino acids. Germline-derived CDR1 and CDR2 are ENHRY and SYGVKD.

In its sample, this clone ranks as medium-sized (0.01 to 0.1%). This rearrangement joins TRBV2 to TRBJ1-2; TRBD1 aligns across 8 bases. Germline-derived CDR1 and CDR2 are SNHLY and FYNNEI. J lost 2 bases, V lost 6 bases, and 5 bases had no gene match. The CDR3 spans 14 residues. CDR3 protein: CASSPNRGNYGYTF. CDR3 bases: TGTGCCAGCAGCCCTAACAGGGGGAACTATGGCTACACCTTC.

V gene TRBV14 combines with J gene TRBJ1-2, with D possibly matching TRBD1 (5 bases). The length of the CDR3 is 13 residues. The V gene's germline CDR1 is SGHDN and CDR2 FVKESK. The germline V and J ends were trimmed by 5 bases and 3 bases, with 10 bases remaining between them. The CDR3 bases are TGTGCCAGCAGCAGGGACCTTGACTATGGCTACACCTTC. It is translated as CASSRDLDYGYTF.

This clone was observed once. The gene calls are TRBV11-2 and TRBJ2-7; D possibly corresponds to TRBD2 (5 bases). Trimming took 2 bases from V and 4 from J, leaving 12 bases between them. This CDR3 comprises 14 residues. CDR1 and CDR2 from the germline V gene are SGHAT and FQNNGV. CDR3 residues: CASSLRDLIYEQYF. DNA for the CDR3: TGTGCCAGCAGCTTACGGGATTTAATTTACGAGCAGTACTTC. Filled out from reference TRBV11-2 and TRBJ2-7, the complete variable domain reads EAGVAQSPRYKIIEKRQSVAFWCNPISGHATLYWYQQILGQGPKLLIQFQNNGVVDDSQLPKDRFSAERLKGVDSTLKIQPAKLEDSAVYLCASSLRDLIYEQYFGPGTRLTVT.

V usage is TRBV19 and J usage is TRBJ2-7, with D perhaps matching TRBD1 or TRBD2 (5 bases each). Looked up from germline, CDR1 is LNHDA and CDR2 is SQIVND (reference sequence). This CDR3 region has 13 residues. This CDR3 reads CGKRSGTLYEQYF. DNA for the CDR3: TGTGGGAAGAGGTCAGGGACCCTCTACGAGCAGTACTTC. The variable domain in full, completed from reference TRBV19 and TRBJ2-7, reads DGGITQSPKYLFRKEGQNVTLSCEQNLNHDAMYWYRQDPGQGLRLIYYSQIVNDFQKGDIAEGYSVSREKKESFPLTVTSAQKNPTAFYLCGKRSGTLYEQYFGPGTRLTVT.

The chain links TRBV2 to TRBJ2-2, with a possible D match to TRBD2 (5 bases). The V end lost 6 bases, the J end lost 1 base, and 12 bases lay between the germline ends. The CDR3 has 15 residues. Germline V gene lookup returns CDR1 SNHLY and CDR2 FYNNEI. CDR3 sequence: CASSEREMNTGELFF. CDR3 nucleotides: TGTGCCAGCAGCGAAAGGGAGATGAACACCGGGGAGCTGTTTTTT.

This clone came up a few times. The V and J genes are TRBV7-2 and TRBJ1-2; 7 nucleotides match TRBD1. V shed 5 bases and J 7 bases; nucleotides not matched to a gene: 7. The length of the CDR3 is 13 residues. CDR1 is SGHTA, CDR2 FQGNSA, per germline. The DNA for the CDR3 is TGTGCCAGCAGCCTCGGACAGGTCACTGGCTACACCTTC. Protein: CASSLGQVTGYTF.

The V and J genes are TRBV9 and TRBJ2-1; perhaps TRBD1 as D (7 bases). Germline V lookup: CDR1 SGDLS, CDR2 YYNGEE. The CDR3 extends over 13 amino acids. Deletions cut 5 bases from V and 12 bases from J, with 18 bases between. The CDR3 reads CASSRGGGLGQFF. DNA for the CDR3: TGTGCCAGCAGTCGAGGAGGGGGCTTAGGGCAGTTCTTC.

This rearrangement joins TRBV5-4 to TRBJ2-2; D remains ambiguous. Germline assignment: CDR1 SGHNT and CDR2 YYREEE (reference sequence). The CDR3 is 15 residues long. The V and J ends lost 0 bases and 2 bases respectively, with 8 bases between them. The CDR3 protein is CASSLGLDNTGELFF. CDR3 DNA sequence: TGTGCCAGCAGCTTGGGACTTGATAACACCGGGGAGCTGTTTTTT.

The V gene is TRBV5-1, the J gene TRBJ1-5, with 7 bases lining up with TRBD1. The junction had 10 bases not matched to a gene; V was cut back by 3 bases and J by 4 bases. CDR3 length: 16 amino acids. The V gene's germline CDR1 is SGHRS and CDR2 YFSETQ. CDR3 amino acids: CASSSGAGGGNQPQHF. The DNA for the CDR3 is TGCGCCAGCAGCTCGGGGGCAGGGGGAGGTAATCAGCCCCAGCATTTT.

The V call is TRBV7-2, the J call TRBJ1-2; unclear D gene. From germline, CDR1 is SGHTA and CDR2 FQGNSA. The CDR3 loop spans 11 amino acids. The V and J ends lost 4 bases and 8 bases respectively, with 8 bases between them. The CDR3 spells CASSSAWGYTF. CDR3 DNA: TGTGCCAGCAGCTCTGCCTGGGGCTACACCTTC.

The chain employs TRBV29-1 and TRBJ2-1; TRBD1 aligns across 10 bases. This CDR3 has 14 amino acids. CDR1 and CDR2 (germline): SQVTM, ANQGSEA. Germline trimming cut 6 bases from V and 6 bases from J; bases unmatched to any gene: 8. Here the CDR3 DNA reads TGCAGCGTGAACACCGGGACAGGGGTCAATGAGCAGTTCTTC. Translated: CSVNTGTGVNEQFF.

The chain couples TRBV30 to TRBJ1-1; D remains unclear. CDR1 is GTSNPN and CDR2 is SVGIG in the germline V gene (reference sequence). The length of the CDR3 is 17 residues. V lost 3 bases to trimming and J lost 3 bases, with 23 bases between them. In nucleotides, the CDR3 is TGTGCCTGGAGGAAGAGTCCGAACAACCCGAGGGACACTGAAGCTTTCTTT. This codes for CAWRKSPNNPRDTEAFF.

This clone has just a few counts. This chain connects TRBV5-1 to TRBJ2-7; the D gene could be TRBD1 or TRBD2 (5 bases each). This CDR3 spans 18 amino acids. The V gene's germline CDR1 is SGHRS and CDR2 YFSETQ. V was cut by 3 bases and J by 4 bases, with 26 bases left in between. The CDR3 reads CASSSPIDRDGSGYEQYF. As DNA, the CDR3 is TGCGCCAGCAGCTCTCCTATAGACCGGGACGGTTCCGGGTACGAGCAGTACTTC. Full variable domain (outside the CDR3, taken from reference TRBV5-1 and TRBJ2-7): KAGVTQTPRYLIKTRGQQVTLSCSPISGHRSVSWYQQTPGQGLQFLFEYFSETQRNKGNFPGRFSGRQFSNSRSEMNVSTLELGDSALYLCASSSPIDRDGSGYEQYFGPGTRLTVT.

A remark on this clone: The germline gene is not matched at one end of the junction; a read error may be the cause. The same CDR3 is also encoded by other DNA sequences in this sample. The V gene is TRBV14, the J gene TRBJ2-1; 13 bases agree with TRBD2. Germline V gene lookup returns CDR1 SGHDN and CDR2 FVKESK. This CDR3 region has 15 residues. The CDR3 is CASSPGTSGTARQFF. The CDR3, as DNA: TGCGCCAGCAGTCCCGGGACTAGCGGGACCGCGCGGCAGTTCTTC.

The J gene is TRBJ2-5, the V gene TRBV7-9; 9 nucleotides agree with TRBD1. Germline CDR1 is SEHNR and CDR2 is FQNEAQ (reference sequence). The CDR3 loop spans 18 amino acids. V lost 2 bases and J lost 5; bases outside the gene matches: 15. The CDR3 DNA sequence: TGTGCCAGCAGCTTATTAGTCCAACACCGGGACAGGGATGAGACCCAGTACTTC. This gives the protein CASSLLVQHRDRDETQYF.

Notes on this clone: The junction differs from germline at one of its ends, possibly a read error. This chain joins TRBV7-7 and TRBJ2-5; a weak D match, TRBD2 (5 bases). This CDR3 has 13 amino acids. CDR1 SSHAT and CDR2 FNYEAQ come from the germline V gene (reference sequence). In DNA, the CDR3 is TGTGCTAGCAACGGCGGGTACCAAGAGACCCAGTACTTC. It is translated as CASNGGYQETQYF.

Note on this clone: This may be a read error: a much more frequent sequence differs by one nucleotide. The chain carries TRBV6-6 and TRBJ2-7; D uncertain. Per germline, CDR1 MNHNY and CDR2 SVGAGI (reference sequence). V gave up 6 bases and J gave up 3 bases, with 6 bases separating them. The CDR3 totals 11 residues. The CDR3 spells CASSPYYEQYF. CDR3 sequence (DNA): TGTGCCAGCAGCCCCTACTACGAGCAGTACTTC.

The chain combines TRBV6-5 with TRBJ1-5; possible D gene TRBD1, 5 bases. V was pared by 6 bases and J by 4 bases, with 10 bases between. Germline values: CDR1 MNHEY, CDR2 SVGAGI. The CDR3 extends over 13 amino acids. The CDR3 DNA reads TGTGCCAGCAGCCAGGGAGATAATCAGCCCCAGCATTTT. This encodes CASSQGDNQPQHF.

The genes are TRBV9 and TRBJ1-3; D is uncertain. Trimming shortened V by 0 bases and J by 4 bases, and 11 bases separated the two germline ends. The V gene's germline CDR1 is SGDLS and CDR2 YYNGEE. The length of the CDR3 is 15 residues. The CDR3 nucleotides are TGTGCCAGCAGCGTAGATGCGACCGAAGGAAACACCATATATTTT. It specifies CASSVDATEGNTIYF.

V gene TRBV10-3 combines with J gene TRBJ2-5, with a tentative D call TRBD2 (7 bases). The J call may be incorrect, as the DNA end agrees better with TRBJ2-7. Germline values: CDR1 ENHRY, CDR2 SYGVKD. This CDR3 has 14 residues. The CDR3 DNA sequence: TGTGCCATCAGTGAGGGGGGGGGCGCAGCCGAGCAGTACTTC. Amino acids: CAISEGGGAAEQYF.

The chain combines TRBV27 with TRBJ1-1, with unresolved D. Between the trimmed V and J ends, which lost 3 bases and 1 base, there was a span of 6 bases. Germline-derived CDR1 and CDR2 are MNHEY and SMNVEV (reference sequence). There are 13 residues in the CDR3. This CDR3 is CASSFGENTEAFF. The CDR3 nucleotides read TGTGCCAGCAGTTTTGGTGAGAACACTGAAGCTTTCTTT.